A selection of T cell receptor beta chains follows, all from one sample in a study of blood T cell repertoires in COVID-19. Assay used: immunoSEQ multiplex PCR; TCRdb lists only in-frame clones, some missing. The profile shows 300,000 to 350,000 clones, around 87% of them singletons. Sequencing was done on a sample of PBMCs or T cells enriched from blood (not recorded which). Receptor source: a woman aged 18 to 35 with acute COVID-19. CDR3s include the opening cysteine and the closing phenylalanine or tryptophan. The D gene is left open where the match is weak. Clone sizes are given selectively: once, few, many, or a class where the clone is expanded.

clone size	V gene	D gene	J gene	CDR3 DNA	CDR3 protein
.	TRBV28	.	TRBJ1-4	TGTGCCAGCAGTTTATCTCCCCTCCTGGAGGAAAAACTGTTTTTT	CASSLSPLLEEKLFF
.	TRBV19	.	TRBJ1-1	TGTGCCAGTAGTAACCCGGGGGACGAAGCTTTCTTT	CASSNPGDEAFF
.	TRBV4-1	TRBD1	TRBJ1-1	TGCGCCAGCAGCCCCCCGGACAGGGGGCTGAAGAACACTGAAGCTTTCTTT	CASSPPDRGLKNTEAFF
.	TRBV19	TRBD2	TRBJ2-3	TGTGCCAGTAGTCCCGGACTAGCGGAGATCACAGATACGCAGTATTTT	CASSPGLAEITDTQYF
.	TRBV7-2	.	TRBJ2-5	TGTGCCAGCAGCTTAGCCCTAGCGCAAGAGACCCAGTACTTC	CASSLALAQETQYF
.	TRBV2	.	TRBJ2-6	TGTGCCAGCAGTGAATTCCACCCCCAGGCCTCTGGGGCCAACGTCCTGACTTTC	CASSEFHPQASGANVLTF
.	TRBV27	.	TRBJ1-2	TGTGCCAGCAGTCCCAACCCACGGGTGGAAGGCTACACCTTC	CASSPNPRVEGYTF
few	TRBV28	.	TRBJ2-1	TGTGCCAGCAGTTTATCCCCCCCGGACCGAGGGGAGCAGTTCTTC	CASSLSPPDRGEQFF
.	TRBV19	.	TRBJ1-2	TGTGCCAGTAGTGTCGATTTAGCTAACTATGGCTACACCTTC	CASSVDLANYGYTF
.	TRBV11-3	TRBD1	TRBJ2-5	TGTGCCAGCAGCAACAGGGGGTTAGGAGAGACCCAGTACTTC	CASSNRGLGETQYF
once	TRBV3-1/TRBV3-2	TRBD1	TRBJ1-2	TGTGCCAGCAGCCAAGCGGACAGGTCAAACTATGGCTACACCTTC	CASSQADRSNYGYTF
.	TRBV5-1	.	TRBJ1-1	TGCGCCAGCAGCTTTTTATTTCAGTCAGGAATGAACACTGAAGCTTTCTTT	CASSFLFQSGMNTEAFF
few	TRBV20-1	.	TRBJ1-5	TGCAGTGCTAGTTTAAGGGGGAACAATCAGCCCCAGCATTTT	CSASLRGNNQPQHF
.	TRBV27	.	TRBJ1-5	TGTGCCAGCAGCCTCAGGGCTTTAGGGAGCAATCAGCCCCAGCATTTT	CASSLRALGSNQPQHF
.	TRBV11-3	.	TRBJ2-3	TGTGCCAGCAGCTTGCAGACTAGCACAGATACGCAGTATTTT	CASSLQTSTDTQYF
.	TRBV28	TRBD2	TRBJ2-1	TGTGCCAGCAGCTCCGGGACTAGCAAAACTGAGCAGTTCTTC	CASSSGTSKTEQFF
.	TRBV5-8	.	TRBJ1-2	TGTGCCAGCAGCTTGGCCAAGGGGGGGAACTATGGCTACACCTTC	CASSLAKGGNYGYTF
few	TRBV27	.	TRBJ2-1	TGTGCCAGCAGCTCTAGGGCCGGGGACTCTTCCTACAATGAGCAGTTCTTC	CASSSRAGDSSYNEQFF
.	TRBV29-1	.	TRBJ2-7	TGCAGCGTCGGAGACCTCCTAAGGGAGCAGTACTTC	CSVGDLLREQYF
.	TRBV12-3/TRBV12-4	TRBD1	TRBJ1-2	TGTGCCAGCAGCGGACAGGGAATAGGTGGCTACACCTTC	CASSGQGIGGYTF
.	TRBV19	.	TRBJ1-1	TGTGCCAGTACGAAGAGGGTGGACGCTGAAGCTTTCTTT	CASTKRVDAEAFF
.	TRBV19	.	TRBJ1-2	TGTGCCAGTAGTATCCCCCTGACAGGACCCTATGGCTACACCTTC	CASSIPLTGPYGYTF
.	TRBV5-1	TRBD1	TRBJ2-7	TGCGCCAGCAGCTTGGAAGGGACAGGGTTCTACGAGCAGTACTTC	CASSLEGTGFYEQYF
.	TRBV5-6	.	TRBJ1-3	TGTGCCAGCAGCTTGGACGGGTTTGGTACCATATATTTT	CASSLDGFGTIYF
.	TRBV6-5	.	TRBJ1-5	TGTGCCAGCCGCCCGAGGCGGGATCAGCCCCAGCATTTT	CASRPRRDQPQHF
.	TRBV2	.	TRBJ2-1	TGTGCCAGCAGGGAACAGGGCGGTGAGCAGTTCTTC	CASREQGGEQFF
.	TRBV5-6	TRBD2	TRBJ2-3	TGTGCCAGCAGCTTGGCCGGGAGGGGAGGAGATACGCAGTATTTT	CASSLAGRGGDTQYF
once	TRBV6-1	.	TRBJ1-3	TGTGCCAGCAGTGAATTCGCGTCTGGAAACACCATATATTTT	CASSEFASGNTIYF
.	TRBV7-6	.	TRBJ2-5	TGTGCCAGCAGCGGTCAGGGCCAAGAGACCCAGTACTTC	CASSGQGQETQYF
.	TRBV3-1/TRBV3-2	.	TRBJ1-1	TGTGCCAGCAGCCAGGTTACAGGGAGCACTGAAGCTTTCTTT	CASSQVTGSTEAFF
.	TRBV28	.	TRBJ1-1	TGTGCCAGCAGGGAATTTACAGGGAACACTGAAGCTTTCTTT	CASREFTGNTEAFF
.	TRBV27	TRBD1	TRBJ1-6	TGTGCCAGCAGGAAGGGTACCGGGACAGAGAATTCACCCCTCCACTTT	CASRKGTGTENSPLHF
.	TRBV19	TRBD1	TRBJ2-2	TGTGCCAGTAGTAGGACAGGGGGCAATACCGGGGAGCTGTTTTTT	CASSRTGGNTGELFF
.	TRBV14	TRBD1	TRBJ1-2	TGTGCCAGCAGCCGCCCCCTCGGGACAGTATCTCTAGACTACACCTTC	CASSRPLGTVSLDYTF
.	TRBV5-1	.	TRBJ1-2	TGCGCCAGCAGCTCGAACAGGGCCGACTATGGCTACACCTTC	CASSSNRADYGYTF
.	TRBV5-5	.	TRBJ2-7	TGTGCCAGCAGCTTGAAAGGGGACGAGCAGTACTTC	CASSLKGDEQYF
.	TRBV6-5	.	TRBJ2-4	TGTGCCAGCAGTAGAGCGTACAAAAACATTCAGTACTTC	CASSRAYKNIQYF
.	TRBV30	TRBD2	TRBJ2-7	TGTGCCTGGAGTGTCCGGCGACTAGCGGGAGGGTACGAGCAGTACTTC	CAWSVRRLAGGYEQYF
.	TRBV9	.	TRBJ2-2	TGTGCCAGCAGCCAGCGAGGTAGCGGAAGCACCGGGGAGCTGTTTTTT	CASSQRGSGSTGELFF
.	TRBV7-2	.	TRBJ1-5	TGTGCCAGCAGCTTAAGCGCGGGTAATCAGCCCCAGCATTTT	CASSLSAGNQPQHF
once	TRBV25-1	TRBD2	TRBJ2-3	TGTGCCAGCACCAAGGGACTAGACACAGATACGCAGTATTTT	CASTKGLDTDTQYF
once	TRBV30	.	TRBJ2-7	TGTGCCTGGAGTGTGCGGCTCGAGCAGTACTTC	CAWSVRLEQYF
.	TRBV3-1/TRBV3-2	.	TRBJ2-1	TGTGCCAGCAGTCAGGACTCTAGCTCCTACAATGAGCAGTTCTTC	CASSQDSSSYNEQFF
once	TRBV5-6	.	TRBJ1-6	TGTGCCAGCAGCTCGAGTGGACAGCCTTATTCACCCCTCCACTTT	CASSSSGQPYSPLHF
.	TRBV29-1	TRBD2	TRBJ2-1	TGCGTTACGGGGGGTTACAATGAGCAGTTCTTC	CVTGGYNEQFF
.	TRBV25-1	.	TRBJ2-1	TGTGCCAGCAGTGCCGACAGAGAAGCCTACAATGAGCAGTTCTTC	CASSADREAYNEQFF
.	TRBV12-3/TRBV12-4	.	TRBJ1-2	TGTGCCAGCACCCAGACAGGTTATGGCTACACCTTC	CASTQTGYGYTF
once	TRBV24-1	TRBD2	TRBJ2-1	TGTGCCACCAGTGCCGCGGGAGGGGAGCAGTTCTTC	CATSAAGGEQFF